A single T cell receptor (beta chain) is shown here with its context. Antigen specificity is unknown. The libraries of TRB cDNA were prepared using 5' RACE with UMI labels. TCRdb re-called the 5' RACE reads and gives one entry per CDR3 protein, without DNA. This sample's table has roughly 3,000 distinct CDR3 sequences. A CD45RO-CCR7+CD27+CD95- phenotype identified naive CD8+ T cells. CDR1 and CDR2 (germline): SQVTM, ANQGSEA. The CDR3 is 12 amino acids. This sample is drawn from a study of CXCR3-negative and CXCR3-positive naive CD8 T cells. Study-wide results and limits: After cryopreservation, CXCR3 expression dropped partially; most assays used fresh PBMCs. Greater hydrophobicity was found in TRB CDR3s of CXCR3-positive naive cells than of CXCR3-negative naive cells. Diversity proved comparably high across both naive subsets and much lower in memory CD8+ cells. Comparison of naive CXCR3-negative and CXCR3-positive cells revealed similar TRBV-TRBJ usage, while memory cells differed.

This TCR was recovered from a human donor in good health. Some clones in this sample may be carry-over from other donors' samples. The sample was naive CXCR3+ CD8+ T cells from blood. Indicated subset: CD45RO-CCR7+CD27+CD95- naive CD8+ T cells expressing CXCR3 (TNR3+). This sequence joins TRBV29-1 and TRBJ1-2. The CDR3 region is CSARDSGYGYTF.